The 18 T cell receptor beta chains below were found in one sample sequenced in a study of OX40 agonist ivuxolimab in advanced cancers. Profiled with immunoSEQ multiplex PCR; TCRdb holds only in-frame clones, not every one. In the table there are approximately 58,000 clones, about four fifths of which are singletons. Sequences were derived from CD4+ or CD8+ T cells sorted from blood, sampled in a trial of the OX40 agonist ivuxolimab. All receptors come from an adult with an advanced solid tumor such as melanoma, head and neck, liver or kidney cancer.

The chain couples TRBV27 to TRBJ2-5; TRBD2 matches at 9 bases. Germline V gene lookup returns CDR1 MNHEY and CDR2 SMNVEV (reference sequence). This CDR3 has 15 residues. Trimming cost V 2 bases and J 4 bases; bases outside gene matches: 5. The CDR3 sequence: CASSLNLRGGETQYF. CDR3 coding DNA: TGTGCCAGCAGTTTAAATTTGCGGGGGGGAGAGACCCAGTACTTC.

The chain couples TRBV30 to TRBJ1-2; the match to TRBD1 covers 9 bases. The trim removed 4 bases at V and 8 bases at J, leaving 14 bases unmatched. CDR3 length: 15 residues. Germline assignment: CDR1 GTSNPN and CDR2 SVGIG (reference sequence). CDR3 region: CAWILRTGALDGYTF. In DNA form, the CDR3 reads TGTGCCTGGATTCTCAGGACAGGGGCCTTAGACGGCTACACCTTC.

The V gene is TRBV7-6, the J gene TRBJ2-7, with 7 bases that match TRBD1. In germline, CDR1 is SGHVS, CDR2 FNYEAQ. The ends lost 1 base at V and 4 bases at J; junction bases unmatched: 7. The CDR3 spans 15 residues. The CDR3, as DNA: TGTGCCAGCAGCTTAGAGGTGGGACAGCCTTACGAGCAGTACTTC. As protein: CASSLEVGQPYEQYF.

This chain uses TRBV7-6 with TRBJ1-2; 9 bases agree with TRBD1. The CDR3 has 13 amino acids. V was clipped by 5 bases and J by 4 bases; unmatched bases: 2. CDR1 is SGHVS, CDR2 FNYEAQ, per germline. The CDR3 region is CASSPGQGYGYTF. The CDR3 DNA sequence: TGTGCCAGCAGCCCGGGACAGGGCTATGGCTACACCTTC.

The chain uses TRBV30 and TRBJ1-5; D may be TRBD1 (6 bases). Germline CDR1 is GTSNPN and CDR2 is SVGIG (reference sequence). V was cut by 1 base and J by 3 bases, with 16 bases left in between. The CDR3 has 16 amino acids. CDR3 residues: CAWSGGGQRLNQPQHF. The DNA for the CDR3 is TGTGCCTGGAGTGGGGGTGGACAGCGCCTCAATCAGCCCCAGCATTTT.

The rearrangement links TRBV11-3 to TRBJ2-3, with 9 positions matching TRBD2. The length of the CDR3 is 18 residues. Germline lookup yields CDR1 SGHNT and CDR2 YENEEA. With 2 bases clipped from V and 0 bases from J, the junction kept 9 bases outside the gene matches. The CDR3 sequence: CASSLRLAVTSSTDTQYF. The CDR3 DNA is TGTGCCAGCAGCTTACGACTAGCGGTAACTTCTAGCACAGATACGCAGTATTTT.

V usage is TRBV30 and J usage is TRBJ1-2; D may be TRBD1 (6 bases). The CDR3 consists of 17 residues. Germline values: CDR1 GTSNPN, CDR2 SVGIG (reference sequence). The germline V and J ends were trimmed by 2 bases and 4 bases, with 23 bases remaining between them. CDR3 sequence reads: CAWSSSDLTGILYGYTF. The DNA of the CDR3 is TGTGCCTGGAGTTCGTCTGACCTCACAGGGATTCTCTATGGCTACACCTTC.

The chain combines TRBV19 with TRBJ1-2, with 10 bases fitting TRBD1. Germline V gene data show CDR1 as LNHDA and CDR2 as SQIVND (reference sequence). The CDR3 consists of 14 residues. The junction had 8 bases not matched to a gene; V was cut back by 5 bases and J by 8 bases. The CDR3 is CASSQPGQGNGYTF. The CDR3 DNA follows: TGTGCCAGTAGTCAGCCGGGACAGGGGAACGGCTACACCTTC. Using reference TRBV19 and TRBJ1-2 for the parts outside the CDR3, the full variable domain is DGGITQSPKYLFRKEGQNVTLSCEQNLNHDAMYWYRQDPGQGLRLIYYSQIVNDFQKGDIAEGYSVSREKKESFPLTVTSAQKNPTAFYLCASSQPGQGNGYTFGSGTRLTVV.

The chain links TRBV11-3 to TRBJ2-7; D tentatively fits TRBD1 or TRBD2 (5 bases each). CDR1 is SGHNT and CDR2 is YENEEA in the germline V gene. This CDR3 contains 17 residues. V lost 0 bases, J lost 5 bases, and 20 bases lay in between. The CDR3 DNA sequence: TGTGCCAGCAGCTTAGATTGGGGCCGGAGGACGGTACACGAGCAGTACTTC. This translates into CASSLDWGRRTVHEQYF.

The rearrangement links TRBV7-2 to TRBJ1-6; a weak D match, TRBD1 (5 bases). The V end was cut by 2 bases, the J end by 7 bases, with 12 bases between. Looked up from germline, CDR1 is SGHTA and CDR2 is FQGNSA. This CDR3 is built from 15 residues. The CDR3 DNA reads as TGTGCCAGCAGCTTACCTCGCAGGGACAATTCACCCCTCCACTTT. As protein: CASSLPRRDNSPLHF.

The chain combines TRBV5-6 with TRBJ2-3; D possibly corresponds to TRBD2 (5 bases). Trimming pared 5 bases from V and 0 bases from J, leaving 10 bases between. The CDR3 covers 14 residues. Germline V gene data show CDR1 as SGHDT and CDR2 as YYEEEE. CDR3 protein: CASSSLASTDTQYF. DNA for the CDR3: TGTGCCAGCAGTTCTCTAGCTAGCACAGATACGCAGTATTTT.

V is TRBV30 and J is TRBJ2-5; D tentatively reads TRBD1 or TRBD2 (7 bases each). The DNA end favors TRBJ2-7, so the J call may be wrong. CDR1 GTSNPN and CDR2 SVGIG come from the germline V gene (reference sequence). The CDR3 length is 15 residues. The CDR3 DNA reads as TGTGCCTGGAGTGTCCCAGGGGGGGGGTATCACGAGCAGTACTTC. Translating gives CAWSVPGGGYHEQYF.

The CDR3 sequence is CASSLSGGGGLKTQYF. CDR3 in DNA: TGTGCCAGCAGTCTATCCGGGGGAGGGGGCTTAAAGACCCAGTACTTC. V and J are TRBV28 and TRBJ2-5; D could derive from TRBD1 or TRBD2 (7 bases each). Germline assignment: CDR1 MDHEN and CDR2 SYDVKM. V was shortened by 5 bases and J by 6 bases, with 22 bases between the two germline ends. There are 16 residues in the CDR3.

The sample holds many counts of this clone. The rearrangement joins TRBV7-9 to TRBJ1-2; possibly TRBD1 for D (5 bases). Germline CDR1 SEHNR, CDR2 FQNEAQ (reference sequence). CDR3 length: 13 amino acids. V was trimmed by 6 bases and J by 4 bases, leaving 12 bases between them. The CDR3 DNA sequence: TGTGCCAGCAGTCCACAGGCGGGCTATGGCTACACCTTC. Translating gives CASSPQAGYGYTF.

This chain links TRBV6-5 with TRBJ2-7; 8 bases align to TRBD1. Germline CDR1 and CDR2: MNHEY and SVGAGI. V lost 6 bases, J lost 4 bases, and 5 bases stayed unmatched. The CDR3 loop spans 13 amino acids. The CDR3 nucleotides read TGTGCCAGCAGGTCGACAGGGGTGTACGAGCAGTACTTC. It is translated as CASRSTGVYEQYF.

The table lists this clone with a count of one. The genes are TRBV6-1 and TRBJ2-5; D is possibly TRBD2 (5 bases). Per germline, CDR1 MNHNS and CDR2 SASEGT. The CDR3 sequence is 13 residues long. V was cut by 4 bases and J by 2 bases, with 8 bases left in between. The chain's CDR3 is CASSGGLQETQYF. In DNA, the CDR3 is TGTGCCAGCAGTGGCGGGCTGCAAGAGACCCAGTACTTC.

CDR3 sequence (DNA): TGTGCCAGCAGCTTAGCGGGAGAACGCTATACGAGCGAGCAGTACTTC. Protein product: CASSLAGERYTSEQYF. The J gene is TRBJ2-7, the V gene TRBV11-2; D possibly corresponds to TRBD2 (6 bases). Trimming left V 1 base short and J 6 bases short, with 19 bases between. The CDR3 totals 16 residues. Germline CDR1 SGHAT, CDR2 FQNNGV.

CDR3 DNA: TGTGCCAGCAGCTTAATTTTCGGGACAGGGGAACTTCGTAAAACTGAAGCTTTCTTT. This gives the protein CASSLIFGTGELRKTEAFF. This chain joins TRBV7-9 and TRBJ1-1, with 10 positions matching TRBD1. The V gene's germline CDR1 is SEHNR and CDR2 FQNEAQ (reference sequence). CDR3 length equals 19 residues. V was pared by 2 bases and J by 5 bases, with 17 bases of the junction left unmatched.